Shown below are 2 T cell receptor beta chains from a single sample sequenced in a study of molecular identifiers for immune sequencing clone quantification. TCRdb reanalysed the PCR reads using MiXCR and keeps one entry per CDR3 protein. The sample contains around 460,000 distinct CDR3 sequences, about 25% of which appear only once. The specimen sequenced was naive CD8+ T cells from blood, with Jurkat cell RNA spiked in. The sample's subset: FACS-sorted CD8+CD4-CCR7+CD45RA+ naive T cells. These receptors were obtained from a human donor in good health. Some libraries in this study had Jurkat cell RNA spiked in.

V gene TRBV10-3 combines with J gene TRBJ2-7; D remains ambiguous. Trimming removed 4 bases from V and 0 bases from J, with 7 bases in between. The CDR3 extends over 13 amino acids. The germline gives CDR1 ENHRY, CDR2 SYGVKD. The CDR3 reads CAISVLSSYEQYF. CDR3 DNA sequence: TGTGCCATCAGTGTGCTTAGCTCCTACGAGCAGTACTTC.

The chain is built from TRBV7-6 and TRBJ2-5; D gene unclear. Germline V gene data show CDR1 as SGHVS and CDR2 as FNYEAQ. With 4 bases removed from V and 2 bases from J, the gap between germline ends came to 11 bases. The CDR3 length is 14 residues. The CDR3 sequence: CASSSHGGQETQYF. The CDR3 DNA is TGTGCCAGCAGCTCCCATGGCGGACAAGAGACCCAGTACTTC.